Ten or more counts support the clone carrying this T cell receptor beta chain. These data belong to a study of tumor-infiltrating lymphocytes in primary liver carcinoma. From about 19-30 mg of unsorted bulk tissue, DNA and RNA were co-extracted together. Researchers generated TCR beta cDNA from around 510 ng of total RNA, relying on a constant-region primer. Three rounds of nested multiplex PCR with slightly modified ARM-PCR produced TCR beta libraries. Amplification in the first two PCR rounds was performed using TRBV1-TRBV30 forward primers and a C-beta reverse primer for around 11 cycles each. Each CDR3 protein is one row after TCRdb ran MiXCR on the multiplex PCR reads. In the table there are approximately 73,000 distinct CDR3 sequences, 60% to 80% of which are singletons. Germline V CDR1 and CDR2: SGHTA, FQGTGA. The CDR3 has 13 residues. V was clipped by 5 bases and J by 8 bases, with 13 bases between them.

The chain has TRBV7-3 and TRBJ2-4, with D perhaps matching TRBD2 (5 bases). The TCR sequence derives from a woman aged 55-69 years with primary liver carcinoma and hepatitis B virus infection. Sequenced sample: liver tumor tissue from sampling region 4. Specified subset: tumor region T4, right-lateral pole. CDR3 amino acids: CASSGEGSYIQYF. In DNA form, the CDR3 reads TGTGCCAGCAGCGGAGAGGGATCGTACATTCAGTACTTC.